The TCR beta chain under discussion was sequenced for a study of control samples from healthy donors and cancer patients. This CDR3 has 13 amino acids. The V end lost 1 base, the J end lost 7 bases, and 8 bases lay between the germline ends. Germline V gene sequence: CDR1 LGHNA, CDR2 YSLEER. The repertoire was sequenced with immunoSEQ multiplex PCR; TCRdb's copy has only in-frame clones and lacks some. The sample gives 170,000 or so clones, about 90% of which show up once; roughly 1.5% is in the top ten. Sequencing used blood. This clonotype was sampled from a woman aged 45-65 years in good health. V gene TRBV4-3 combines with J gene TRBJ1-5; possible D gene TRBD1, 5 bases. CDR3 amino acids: CASSQVEGQPQHF. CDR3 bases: TGCGCCAGCAGCCAAGTAGAGGGGCAGCCCCAGCATTTT.